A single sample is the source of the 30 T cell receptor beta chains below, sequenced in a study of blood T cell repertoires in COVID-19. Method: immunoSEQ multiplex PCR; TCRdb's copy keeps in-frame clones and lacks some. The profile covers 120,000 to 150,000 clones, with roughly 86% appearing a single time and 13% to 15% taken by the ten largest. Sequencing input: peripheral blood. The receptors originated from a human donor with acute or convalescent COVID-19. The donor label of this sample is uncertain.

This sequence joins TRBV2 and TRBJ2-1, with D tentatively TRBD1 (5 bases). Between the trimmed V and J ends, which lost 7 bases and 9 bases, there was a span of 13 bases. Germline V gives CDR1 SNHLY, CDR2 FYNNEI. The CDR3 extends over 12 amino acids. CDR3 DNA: TGTGCCAGCACCGGTCCAGGGTTTGAGCAGTTCTTC. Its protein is CASTGPGFEQFF.

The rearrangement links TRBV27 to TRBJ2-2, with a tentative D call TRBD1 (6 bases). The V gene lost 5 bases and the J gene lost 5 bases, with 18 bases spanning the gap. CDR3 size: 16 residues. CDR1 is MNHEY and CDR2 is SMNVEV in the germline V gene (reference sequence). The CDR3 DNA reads TGTGCCAGCAGTCCGTACAGGGATAAGGGAACCGGGGAGCTGTTTTTT. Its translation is CASSPYRDKGTGELFF.

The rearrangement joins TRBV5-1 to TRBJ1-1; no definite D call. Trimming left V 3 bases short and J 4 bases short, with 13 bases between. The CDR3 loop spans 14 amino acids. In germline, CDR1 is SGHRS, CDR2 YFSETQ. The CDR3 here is CASSYGLGGTEAFF. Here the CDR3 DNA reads TGCGCCAGCAGCTACGGGTTGGGTGGCACTGAAGCTTTCTTT.

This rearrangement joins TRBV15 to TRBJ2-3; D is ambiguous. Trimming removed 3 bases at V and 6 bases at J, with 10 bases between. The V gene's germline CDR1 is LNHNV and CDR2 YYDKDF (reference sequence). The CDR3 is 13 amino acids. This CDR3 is CATSSWVGDTQYF. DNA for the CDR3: TGTGCCACCAGCAGCTGGGTGGGCGATACGCAGTATTTT.

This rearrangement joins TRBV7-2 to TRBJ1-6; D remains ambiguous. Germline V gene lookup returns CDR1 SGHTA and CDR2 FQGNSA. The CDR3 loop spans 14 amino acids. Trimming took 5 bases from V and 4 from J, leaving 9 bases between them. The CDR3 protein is CASSLDGYNSPLHF. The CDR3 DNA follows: TGTGCCAGCAGCCTAGACGGTTATAATTCACCCCTCCACTTT. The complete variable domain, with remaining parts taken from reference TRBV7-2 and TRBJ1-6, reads GAGVSQSPSNKVTEKGKDVELRCDPISGHTALYWYRQSLGQGLEFLIYFQGNSAPDKSGLPSDRFSAERTGGSVSTLTIQRTQQEDSAVYLCASSLDGYNSPLHFGNGTRLTVT.

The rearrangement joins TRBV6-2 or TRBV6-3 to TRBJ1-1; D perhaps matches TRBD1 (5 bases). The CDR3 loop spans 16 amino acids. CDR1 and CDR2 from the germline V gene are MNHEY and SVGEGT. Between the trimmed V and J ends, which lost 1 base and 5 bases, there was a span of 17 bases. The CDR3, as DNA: TGTGCCAGCAGTTACTTGCCGCAGGGTGGGCGAACTGAAGCTTTCTTT. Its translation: CASSYLPQGGRTEAFF.

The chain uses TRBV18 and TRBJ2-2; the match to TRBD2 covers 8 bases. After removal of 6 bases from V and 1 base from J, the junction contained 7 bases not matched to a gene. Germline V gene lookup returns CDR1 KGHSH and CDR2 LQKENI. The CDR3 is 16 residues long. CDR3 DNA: TGTGCCAGCTCGCGCGGGGGGCCAGAGAACACCGGGGAGCTGTTTTTT. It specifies CASSRGGPENTGELFF. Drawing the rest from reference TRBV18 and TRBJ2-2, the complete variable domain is NAGVMQNPRHLVRRRGQEARLRCSPMKGHSHVYWYRQLPEEGLKFMVYLQKENIIDESGMPKERFSAEFPKEGPSILRIQQVVRGDSAAYFCASSRGGPENTGELFFGEGSRLTVL.

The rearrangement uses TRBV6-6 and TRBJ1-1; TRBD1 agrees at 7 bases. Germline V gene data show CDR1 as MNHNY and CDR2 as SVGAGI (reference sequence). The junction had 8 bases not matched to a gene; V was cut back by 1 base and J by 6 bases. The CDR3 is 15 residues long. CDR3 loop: CASSYLDRISSEAFF. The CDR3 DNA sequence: TGTGCCAGCAGTTACTTGGACAGGATCTCATCTGAAGCTTTCTTT.

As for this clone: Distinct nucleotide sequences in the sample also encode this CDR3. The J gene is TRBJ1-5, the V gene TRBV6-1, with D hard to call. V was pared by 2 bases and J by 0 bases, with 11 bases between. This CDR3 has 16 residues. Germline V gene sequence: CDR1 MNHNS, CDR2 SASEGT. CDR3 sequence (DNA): TGTGCCAGCAGTGAATTAGCCGGATATAGCAATCAGCCCCAGCATTTT. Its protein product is CASSELAGYSNQPQHF.

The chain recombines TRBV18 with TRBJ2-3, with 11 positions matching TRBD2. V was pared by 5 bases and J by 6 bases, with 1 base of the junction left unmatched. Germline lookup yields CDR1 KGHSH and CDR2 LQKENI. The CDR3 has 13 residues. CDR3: CASSGTSGDTQYF. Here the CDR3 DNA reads TGTGCCAGCTCAGGGACTAGCGGCGATACGCAGTATTTT.

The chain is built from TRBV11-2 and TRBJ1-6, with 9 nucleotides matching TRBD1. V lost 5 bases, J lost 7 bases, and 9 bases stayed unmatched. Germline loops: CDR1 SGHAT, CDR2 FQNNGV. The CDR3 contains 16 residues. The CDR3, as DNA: TGTGCCAGCAGCCCCTGGGACAGGGTACCCAATTCACCCCTCCACTTT. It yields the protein CASSPWDRVPNSPLHF.

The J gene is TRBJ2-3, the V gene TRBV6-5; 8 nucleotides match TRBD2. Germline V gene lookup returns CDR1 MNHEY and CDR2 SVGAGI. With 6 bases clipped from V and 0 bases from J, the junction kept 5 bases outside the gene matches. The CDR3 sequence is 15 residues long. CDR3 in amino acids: CASSRSGGSTDTQYF. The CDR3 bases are TGTGCCAGCAGCCGCAGCGGGGGAAGCACAGATACGCAGTATTTT.

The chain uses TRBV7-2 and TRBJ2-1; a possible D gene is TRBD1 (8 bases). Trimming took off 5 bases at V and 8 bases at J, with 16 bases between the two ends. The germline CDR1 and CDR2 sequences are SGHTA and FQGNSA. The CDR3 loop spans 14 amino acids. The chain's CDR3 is CASSLRTGRDEQFF. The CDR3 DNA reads TGTGCCAGCAGCCTTCGGACAGGGAGGGATGAGCAGTTCTTC.

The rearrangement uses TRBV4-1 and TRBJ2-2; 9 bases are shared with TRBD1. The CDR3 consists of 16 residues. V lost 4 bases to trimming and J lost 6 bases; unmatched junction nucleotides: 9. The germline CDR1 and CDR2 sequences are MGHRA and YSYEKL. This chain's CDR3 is CASSPTRDRASGELFF. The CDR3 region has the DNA TGCGCCAGCAGCCCTACGCGGGACAGGGCGTCCGGGGAGCTGTTTTTT.

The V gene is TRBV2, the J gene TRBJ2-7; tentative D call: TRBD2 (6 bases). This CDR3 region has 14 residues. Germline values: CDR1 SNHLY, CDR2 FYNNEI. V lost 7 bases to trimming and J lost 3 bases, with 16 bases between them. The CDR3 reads CASKPQGGLYEQYF. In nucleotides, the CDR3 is TGTGCCAGCAAACCTCAGGGAGGCCTCTACGAGCAGTACTTC.

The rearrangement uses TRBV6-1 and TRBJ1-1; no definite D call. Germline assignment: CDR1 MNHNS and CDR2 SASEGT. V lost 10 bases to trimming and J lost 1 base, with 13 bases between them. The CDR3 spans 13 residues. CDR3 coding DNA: TGTGCCACCTACTCCCACCCGAACACTGAAGCTTTCTTT. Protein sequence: CATYSHPNTEAFF.

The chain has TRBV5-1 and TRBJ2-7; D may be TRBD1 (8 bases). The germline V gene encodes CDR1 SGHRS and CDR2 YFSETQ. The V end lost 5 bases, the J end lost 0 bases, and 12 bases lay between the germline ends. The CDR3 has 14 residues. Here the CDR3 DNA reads TGCGCCAGCAGACAGGGGGGGCTCTCCTACGAGCAGTACTTC. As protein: CASRQGGLSYEQYF.

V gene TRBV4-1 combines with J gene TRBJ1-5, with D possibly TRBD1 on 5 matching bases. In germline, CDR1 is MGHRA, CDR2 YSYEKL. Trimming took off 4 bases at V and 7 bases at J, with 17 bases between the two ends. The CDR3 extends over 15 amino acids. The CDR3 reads CASSREDINNQPQHF. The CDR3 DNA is TGCGCCAGCAGCCGTGAGGACATTAATAACCAGCCCCAGCATTTT.

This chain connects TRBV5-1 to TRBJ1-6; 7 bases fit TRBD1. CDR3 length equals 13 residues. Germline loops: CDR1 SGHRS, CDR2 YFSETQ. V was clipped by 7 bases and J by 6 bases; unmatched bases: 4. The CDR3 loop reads CASGTVSNSPLHF. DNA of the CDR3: TGCGCCAGCGGGACAGTCAGTAATTCACCCCTCCACTTT.

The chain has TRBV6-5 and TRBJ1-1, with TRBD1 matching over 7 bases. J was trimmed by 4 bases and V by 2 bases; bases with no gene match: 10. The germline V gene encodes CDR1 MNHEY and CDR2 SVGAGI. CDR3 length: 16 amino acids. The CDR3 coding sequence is TGTGCCAGCAGTTACGCCCCCTACAGGGGAGGCACTGAAGCTTTCTTT. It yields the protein CASSYAPYRGGTEAFF.

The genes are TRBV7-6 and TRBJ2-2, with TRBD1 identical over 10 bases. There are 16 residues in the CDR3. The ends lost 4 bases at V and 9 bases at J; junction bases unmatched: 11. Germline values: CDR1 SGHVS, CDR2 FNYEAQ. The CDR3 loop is CASSSSGTGAHRELFF. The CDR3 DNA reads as TGTGCCAGCAGCTCCTCCGGGACAGGGGCCCACCGGGAGCTGTTTTTT.

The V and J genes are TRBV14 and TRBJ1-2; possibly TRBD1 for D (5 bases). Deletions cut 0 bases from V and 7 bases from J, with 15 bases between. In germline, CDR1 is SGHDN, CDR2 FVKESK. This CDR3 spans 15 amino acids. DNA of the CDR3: TGTGCCAGCAGCCAAGATCACAGGCGTCCGGGTGGCTACACCTTC. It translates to CASSQDHRRPGGYTF. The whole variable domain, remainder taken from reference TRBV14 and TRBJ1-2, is EAGVTQFPSHSVIEKGQTVTLRCDPISGHDNLYWYRRVMGKEIKFLLHFVKESKQDESGMPNNRFLAERTGGTYSTLKVQPAELEDSGVYFCASSQDHRRPGGYTFGSGTRLTVV.

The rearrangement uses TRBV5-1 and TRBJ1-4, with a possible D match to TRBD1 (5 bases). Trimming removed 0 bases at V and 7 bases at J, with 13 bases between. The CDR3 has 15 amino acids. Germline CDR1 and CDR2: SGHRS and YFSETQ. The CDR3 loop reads CASSLVAGSSEKLFF. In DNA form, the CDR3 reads TGCGCCAGCAGCTTGGTGGCAGGGTCGAGTGAAAAACTGTTTTTT.

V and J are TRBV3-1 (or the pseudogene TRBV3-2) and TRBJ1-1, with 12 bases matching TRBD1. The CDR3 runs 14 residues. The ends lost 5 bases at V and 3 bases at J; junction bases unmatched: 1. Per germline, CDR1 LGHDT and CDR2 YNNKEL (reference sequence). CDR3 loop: CASSGTGGYTEAFF. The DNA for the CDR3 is TGTGCCAGCAGCGGGACAGGGGGCTACACTGAAGCTTTCTTT.

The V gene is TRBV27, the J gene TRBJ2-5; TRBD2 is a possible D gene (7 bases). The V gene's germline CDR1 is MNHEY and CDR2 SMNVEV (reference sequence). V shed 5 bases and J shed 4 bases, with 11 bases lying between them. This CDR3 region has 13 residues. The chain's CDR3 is CASSKRGGETQYF. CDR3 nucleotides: TGTGCCAGCAGTAAAAGGGGGGGAGAGACCCAGTACTTC.

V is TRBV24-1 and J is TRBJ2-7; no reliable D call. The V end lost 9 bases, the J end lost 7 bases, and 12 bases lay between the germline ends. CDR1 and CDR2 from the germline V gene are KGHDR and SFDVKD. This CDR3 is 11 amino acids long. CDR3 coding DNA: TGTGCCACCTTGCCTCCCCGGGAGCAGTACTTC. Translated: CATLPPREQYF.

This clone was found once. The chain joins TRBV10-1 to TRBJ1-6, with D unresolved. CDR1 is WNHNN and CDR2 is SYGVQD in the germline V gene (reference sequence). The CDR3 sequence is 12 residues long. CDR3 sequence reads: CAWQVNNSPLHF. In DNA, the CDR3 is TGCGCATGGCAGGTTAATAATTCACCCCTCCACTTT.

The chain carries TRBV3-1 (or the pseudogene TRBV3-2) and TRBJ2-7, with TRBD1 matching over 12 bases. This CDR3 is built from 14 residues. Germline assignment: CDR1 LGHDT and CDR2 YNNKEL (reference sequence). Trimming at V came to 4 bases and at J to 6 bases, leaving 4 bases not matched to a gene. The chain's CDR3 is CASSRGQGAREQYF. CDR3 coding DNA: TGTGCCAGCAGCCGGGGACAGGGGGCTCGCGAGCAGTACTTC.

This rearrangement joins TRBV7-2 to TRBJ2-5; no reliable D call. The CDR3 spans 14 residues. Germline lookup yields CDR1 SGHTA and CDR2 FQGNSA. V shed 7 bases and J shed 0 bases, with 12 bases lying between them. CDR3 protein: CASKRGPNQETQYF. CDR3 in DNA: TGTGCCAGCAAGAGAGGTCCAAACCAAGAGACCCAGTACTTC.

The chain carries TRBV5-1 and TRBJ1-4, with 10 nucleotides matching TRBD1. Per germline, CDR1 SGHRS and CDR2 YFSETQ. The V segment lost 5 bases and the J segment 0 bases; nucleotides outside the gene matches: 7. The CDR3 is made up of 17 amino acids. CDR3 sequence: CASSPGQGPSTNEKLFF. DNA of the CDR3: TGCGCCAGCAGTCCGGGACAGGGGCCATCAACTAATGAAAAACTGTTTTTT. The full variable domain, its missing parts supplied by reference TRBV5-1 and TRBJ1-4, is KAGVTQTPRYLIKTRGQQVTLSCSPISGHRSVSWYQQTPGQGLQFLFEYFSETQRNKGNFPGRFSGRQFSNSRSEMNVSTLELGDSALYLCASSPGQGPSTNEKLFFGSGTQLSVL.